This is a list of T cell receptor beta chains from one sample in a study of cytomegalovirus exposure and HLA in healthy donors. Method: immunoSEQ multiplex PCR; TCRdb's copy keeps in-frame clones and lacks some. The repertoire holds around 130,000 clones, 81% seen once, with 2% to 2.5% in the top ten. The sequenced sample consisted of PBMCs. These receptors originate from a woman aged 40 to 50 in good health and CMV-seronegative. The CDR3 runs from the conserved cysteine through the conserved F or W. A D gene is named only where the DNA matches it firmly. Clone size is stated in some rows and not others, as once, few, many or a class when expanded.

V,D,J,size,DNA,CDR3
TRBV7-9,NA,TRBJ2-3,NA,TGTGCCAGCAGCCTCACAGGGAAAGGGACAGATACGCAGTATTTT,CASSLTGKGTDTQYF
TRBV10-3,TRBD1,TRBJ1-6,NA,TGTGCCATCAGTGCCAGGGGGCATTCACCCCTCCACTTT,CAISARGHSPLHF
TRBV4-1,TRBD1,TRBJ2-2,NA,TGCGCCAGCAGCCAAGATGGGACAGCGAACACCGGGGAGCTGTTTTTT,CASSQDGTANTGELFF
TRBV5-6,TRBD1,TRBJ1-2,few,TGTGCCAGCAGCTTGCCCAGGACAGGGGACTATGGCTACACCTTC,CASSLPRTGDYGYTF
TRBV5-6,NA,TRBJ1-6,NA,TGTGCCAGCAGCTTGGGTCTCAATTCACCCCTCCACTTT,CASSLGLNSPLHF
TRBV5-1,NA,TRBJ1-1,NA,TGCGCCAGCAGCTTGGGGGTGGCGGGTACACTCTGGGGCACTGAAGCTTTCTTT,CASSLGVAGTLWGTEAFF
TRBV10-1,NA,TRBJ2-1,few,TGCGCCAGCAGTGGATACAGGGGGGGGAATGAGCAGTTCTTC,CASSGYRGGNEQFF
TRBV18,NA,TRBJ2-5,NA,TGTGCCAGCTCGCCCAGGGGAACGACCCAAGAGACCCAGTACTTC,CASSPRGTTQETQYF
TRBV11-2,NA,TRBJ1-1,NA,TGTGCCAGCAGCTTAATCTTAGGGGGTATTCCTTTCTTT,CASSLILGGIPFF
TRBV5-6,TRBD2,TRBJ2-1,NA,TGTGCCAGCAGCCCTATAGCGGGAGGGTCCTACAATGAGCAGTTCTTC,CASSPIAGGSYNEQFF
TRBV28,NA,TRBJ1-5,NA,TGTGCCAGCAGTTTCATGGCTACCGGGAATCAGCCCCAGCATTTT,CASSFMATGNQPQHF
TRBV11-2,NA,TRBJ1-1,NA,TGTGCCAGCAGCCTGGGTCGGGGGGCTCTGACTGAAGCTTTCTTT,CASSLGRGALTEAFF
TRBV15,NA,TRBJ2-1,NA,TGTGCCACCAGCAGGGTGAGGGCCAGCTCCTACAATGAGCAGTTCTTC,CATSRVRASSYNEQFF
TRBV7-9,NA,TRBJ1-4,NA,TGTGCCAGCAGCGCTGGGACGGCGGGGTATGAAAAACTGTTTTTT,CASSAGTAGYEKLFF
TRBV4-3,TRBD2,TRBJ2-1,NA,TGCGCCAGCAGCCAAGTACCGTGGACTAGCGGGGGGAGCTCCTACAATGAGCAGTTCTTC,CASSQVPWTSGGSSYNEQFF
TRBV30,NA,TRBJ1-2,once,TGTGCCTGGAGTGACAGCAACTATGGCTACACCTTC,CAWSDSNYGYTF
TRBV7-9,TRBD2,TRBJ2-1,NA,TGTGCCAGCGCCCTCGCTAGCGGGGGCTCCTACAATGAGCAGTTCTTC,CASALASGGSYNEQFF
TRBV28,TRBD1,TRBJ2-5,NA,TGTGCCAGCAGCCAGGGGACAGGGGGCTTCCAAGAGACCCAGTACTTC,CASSQGTGGFQETQYF
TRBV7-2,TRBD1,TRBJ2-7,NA,TGTGCCAGCAGCTCCCAGGGGGTCAGAACCTACGAGCAGTACTTC,CASSSQGVRTYEQYF
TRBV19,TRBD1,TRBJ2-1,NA,TGTGCCAGTAGTACTCCCAGACAGGGGGTCTATGAGCAGTTCTTC,CASSTPRQGVYEQFF
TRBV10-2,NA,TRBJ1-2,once,TGCGCCAGCAGTGACAGGGAAAAATACTATGGCTACACCTTC,CASSDREKYYGYTF
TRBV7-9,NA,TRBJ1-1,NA,TGTGCCAGCAGCTTAGATTCGGGTGAAGCTTTCTTT,CASSLDSGEAFF
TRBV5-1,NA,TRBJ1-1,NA,TGCGCCAGCAGCCCCGGTGGCGGCTTGAACACTGAAGCTTTCTTT,CASSPGGGLNTEAFF
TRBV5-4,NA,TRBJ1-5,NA,TGTGCCAGCAGCTTGGACGGGGTGAGGAATCAGCCCCAGCATTTT,CASSLDGVRNQPQHF
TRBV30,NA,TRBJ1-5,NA,TGTGCCTGGAGTCTAGACCGAGATCAGCCCCAGCATTTT,CAWSLDRDQPQHF
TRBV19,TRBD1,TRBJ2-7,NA,TGTGCCACCACACAACAGGGGGGTCAGGGGGAGCAGTACTTC,CATTQQGGQGEQYF
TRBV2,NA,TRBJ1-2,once,TGTGCCAGCACCGAATTCTTCAGGGCCCACTATGGCTACACCTTC,CASTEFFRAHYGYTF
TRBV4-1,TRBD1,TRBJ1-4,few,TGCGCCAGCAGACAACAGGGGGCTGGGGAAAAACTGTTTTTT,CASRQQGAGEKLFF
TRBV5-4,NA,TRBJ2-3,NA,TGTGCCAGCACCGTCCGGCGGGACCTTAGCACAGATACGCAGTATTTT,CASTVRRDLSTDTQYF
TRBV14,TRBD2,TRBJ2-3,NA,TGTGCCAGCAGCCGAAAAAAGGGCCTAGCGGGGGGGCAATGGGCGAATACGCAGTATTTT,CASSRKKGLAGGQWANTQYF
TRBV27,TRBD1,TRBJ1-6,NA,TGTGCCAGCAGTTCGTACAGGGGTATCCATAATTCACCCCTCCACTTT,CASSSYRGIHNSPLHF
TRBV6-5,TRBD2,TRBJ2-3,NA,TGTGCCAGCAGTCGGACTAGTACCGCAGATACGCAGTATTTT,CASSRTSTADTQYF
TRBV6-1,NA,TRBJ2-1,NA,TGTGCCAGCACTAGGGGTCAGTCGAATGAGCAGTTCTTC,CASTRGQSNEQFF
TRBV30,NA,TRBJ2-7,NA,TGTGCCTGGAGGGCGGGCAGGGGTTACGAGCAGTACTTC,CAWRAGRGYEQYF
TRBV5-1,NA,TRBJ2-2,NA,TGCGCCAGCAGCTTTGGGCCCGGCCAGGTCAGGTCCGGGGAGCTGTTTTTT,CASSFGPGQVRSGELFF